This T cell receptor beta chain was recovered during a study of blood T cells in healthy people across ages. In the case of this clonotype: Its specificity is not known.

Combining a sample-barcoded 5' primer with a J-beta primer mix, a second PCR ran for about 7 to 12 cycles. TCRdb reprocessed the 5' RACE reads via MiXCR and lists one record per CDR3 protein. The sample has 710,000 or so distinct CDR3 sequences; about 34% are singletons. Study-wide points: Whereas aged donors had fewer naive CD4+ cells, long-lived donors had more of them and higher diversity.

The CDR3 length is 15 residues. V was shortened by 1 base and J by 3 bases, with 12 bases between the two germline ends. CDR1 and CDR2 from the germline V gene are SGHTA and FQGNSA. The receptor comes from a woman of 80 years or more in good health. The material sequenced was blood. The rearrangement joins TRBV7-2 to TRBJ2-5; a possible D gene is TRBD1 (5 bases). The CDR3 DNA follows: TGTGCCAGCAGCTTAGGAGACAGACTGAAAGAGACCCAGTACTTC. This translates into CASSLGDRLKETQYF. Together with reference TRBV7-2 and TRBJ2-5, the CDR3 gives the full variable domain: GAGVSQSPSNKVTEKGKDVELRCDPISGHTALYWYRQSLGQGLEFLIYFQGNSAPDKSGLPSDRFSAERTGGSVSTLTIQRTQQEDSAVYLCASSLGDRLKETQYFGPGTRLLVL.